The 30 T cell receptor beta chains listed next were all sequenced from one sample in a study of cytomegalovirus exposure and HLA in healthy donors listed by TCRdb under 2017. Library prep was done by the immunoSEQ multiplex PCR assay. For the multiplex PCR, a mixture combining 60 forward primers for TCR Vbeta segments and 13 reverse primers for TCR Jbeta segments was used. Sourced from immuneACCESS, this table was stored by TCRdb with only in-frame sequences that have V and J called. A share of the clones is absent; for the studies checked, an unresolved V gene accounts for under half, and the remainder has no known explanation. A total of around 130,000 clones appear in this sample, about 84% of them only once. Jointly, the top ten make up about 1% of the sample. Material for sequencing was PBMCs. These receptor sequences come from a boy aged 5 to 17 in good health and CMV-seronegative.

This chain links TRBV5-1 with TRBJ1-5, with TRBD1 as a possible D gene (5 bases). This CDR3 is 14 amino acids long. Between the trimmed V and J ends, which lost 0 bases and 5 bases, there was a span of 9 bases. From germline, CDR1 is SGHRS and CDR2 YFSETQ. In nucleotides, the CDR3 is TGCGCCAGCAGCTTGGATGTAGGGGATCAGCCCCAGCATTTT. It translates to CASSLDVGDQPQHF.

The chain couples TRBV5-1 to TRBJ1-1, with no clear D. The CDR3 loop spans 14 amino acids. CDR1 and CDR2 (germline): SGHRS, YFSETQ. V lost 0 bases, J lost 0 bases, and 6 bases lay in between. In DNA, the CDR3 is TGCGCCAGCAGCTTGGCACTGTTGAACACTGAAGCTTTCTTT. Protein: CASSLALLNTEAFF.

This chain links TRBV5-4 with TRBJ1-1; 11 nucleotides align to TRBD1. The length of the CDR3 is 15 residues. Germline values: CDR1 SGHNT, CDR2 YYREEE (reference sequence). V gave up 4 bases and J gave up 8 bases; unmatched junction bases: 10. CDR3: CASSPRTGGTEEAFF. As DNA, the CDR3 is TGTGCCAGCAGCCCCCGGACAGGGGGCACGGAGGAAGCTTTCTTT.

The chain is built from TRBV2 and TRBJ2-6; D gene unclear. The CDR3 covers 18 residues. V lost 2 bases and J 0 bases, leaving 14 bases between the germline ends. Per the germline V gene, CDR1 is SNHLY and CDR2 is FYNNEI. CDR3 DNA: TGTGCCAGCAGTGAATGGGCCAGCTTAGGCTCTGGGGCCAACGTCCTGACTTTC. The encoded protein is CASSEWASLGSGANVLTF. Supplemented by reference TRBV2 and TRBJ2-6, the full variable domain reads EPEVTQTPSHQVTQMGQEVILRCVPISNHLYFYWYRQILGQKVEFLVSFYNNEISEKSEIFDDQFSVERPDGSNFTLKIRSTKLEDSAMYFCASSEWASLGSGANVLTFGAGSRLTVL.

The genes are TRBV27 and TRBJ1-1; D gene unclear. V was trimmed by 2 bases and J by 1 base, leaving 8 bases between them. Germline V gene lookup returns CDR1 MNHEY and CDR2 SMNVEV (reference sequence). The CDR3 is made up of 14 amino acids. CDR3 sequence (DNA): TGTGCCAGCAGTTTAGTCTCACAGAACACTGAAGCTTTCTTT. It yields the protein CASSLVSQNTEAFF.

This sequence joins TRBV4-1 and TRBJ1-1, with 9 nucleotides matching TRBD1. The CDR3 contains 16 residues. V was clipped by 0 bases and J by 6 bases; unmatched bases: 8. Germline V gene data show CDR1 as MGHRA and CDR2 as YSYEKL. This CDR3 reads CASSQETADRGAEAFF. In DNA form, the CDR3 reads TGCGCCAGCAGCCAAGAAACGGCGGACAGGGGTGCTGAAGCTTTCTTT.

The chain combines TRBV19 with TRBJ2-7; D is possibly TRBD1 (6 bases). This CDR3 comprises 14 residues. V was shortened by 5 bases and J by 4 bases, with 15 bases between the two germline ends. CDR1 and CDR2 from the germline V gene are LNHDA and SQIVND (reference sequence). The CDR3 reads CASSAQRTAYEQYF. Here the CDR3 DNA reads TGTGCCAGTAGTGCTCAAAGGACAGCTTACGAGCAGTACTTC. The full variable domain, with the rest looked up from reference TRBV19 and TRBJ2-7, is DGGITQSPKYLFRKEGQNVTLSCEQNLNHDAMYWYRQDPGQGLRLIYYSQIVNDFQKGDIAEGYSVSREKKESFPLTVTSAQKNPTAFYLCASSAQRTAYEQYFGPGTRLTVT.

CDR3 loop: CASSFGTGPEGYTF. The CDR3 nucleotides read TGTGCCAGCAGCTTCGGGACAGGGCCCGAAGGCTACACCTTC. The rearrangement uses TRBV7-2 and TRBJ1-2, with 9 positions matching TRBD1. V shed 3 bases and J 8 bases; nucleotides not matched to a gene: 7. The CDR3 has 14 residues. Germline CDR1 and CDR2: SGHTA and FQGNSA.

This chain uses TRBV2 with TRBJ1-1, with D perhaps matching TRBD1 (5 bases). Germline-derived CDR1 and CDR2 are SNHLY and FYNNEI. V lost 6 bases, J lost 10 bases, and 12 bases lay in between. The CDR3 length is 11 residues. CDR3: CASRVGEGAFF. The CDR3 DNA follows: TGTGCCAGCAGGGTAGGGGAGGGAGCTTTCTTT.

The V call is TRBV27, the J call TRBJ2-5; 7 nucleotides agree with TRBD1. CDR3 length: 13 amino acids. CDR1 is MNHEY and CDR2 is SMNVEV in the germline V gene (reference sequence). V was pared by 4 bases and J by 5 bases, with 4 bases of the junction left unmatched. CDR3 nucleotide sequence: TGTGCCAGCAGTTCGCAGGGACAGGAGACCCAGTACTTC. Its translation is CASSSQGQETQYF.

This clone has only one observation. The chain couples TRBV30 to TRBJ2-1; D not certain. The CDR3 length is 12 residues. In germline, CDR1 is GTSNPN, CDR2 SVGIG (reference sequence). V lost 8 bases and J lost 2, with 10 bases in between. CDR3 nucleotides: TGTGCCGGGCAGTACACCTACAATGAGCAGTTCTTC. Its protein product is CAGQYTYNEQFF.

The gene calls are TRBV27 and TRBJ2-5; possibly TRBD2 for D (6 bases). The CDR3 loop spans 13 amino acids. Per the germline V gene, CDR1 is MNHEY and CDR2 is SMNVEV (reference sequence). Trimming left V 6 bases short and J 4 bases short, with 12 bases between. This CDR3 is CASREGNGETQYF. Here the CDR3 DNA reads TGTGCCAGCAGGGAGGGTAACGGAGAGACCCAGTACTTC.

The V gene is TRBV25-1, the J gene TRBJ2-4; 9 bases map to TRBD1. From germline, CDR1 is MGHDK and CDR2 SYGVNS. Trimming cost V 4 bases and J 7 bases; bases outside gene matches: 2. The CDR3 sequence is 13 residues long. The CDR3 DNA is TGTGCCAGCAGTGTAGGACAGGGGAACATTCAGTACTTC. Its translation: CASSVGQGNIQYF.

This chain links TRBV9 with TRBJ1-2, with TRBD1 matching 7 bases. In germline, CDR1 is SGDLS, CDR2 YYNGEE. Trimming at V came to 0 bases and at J to 1 base, leaving 18 bases not matched to a gene. This CDR3 spans 20 amino acids. This CDR3 reads CASSVGSTGRLKARNYGYTF. The CDR3 region has the DNA TGTGCCAGCAGCGTAGGGTCGACAGGGCGCCTAAAAGCGCGTAACTATGGCTACACCTTC. The variable domain in full, with the rest retrieved from reference TRBV9 and TRBJ1-2, is DSGVTQTPKHLITATGQRVTLRCSPRSGDLSVYWYQQSLDQGLQFLIQYYNGEERAKGNILERFSAQQFPDLHSELNLSSLELGDSALYFCASSVGSTGRLKARNYGYTFGSGTRLTVV.

V usage is TRBV10-2 and J usage is TRBJ2-7, with 11 bases aligning to TRBD2. The CDR3 spans 14 residues. CDR1 and CDR2 (germline): WSHSY, SAAADI. J was trimmed by 4 bases and V by 6 bases; bases with no gene match: 5. The CDR3 sequence is CASREGLAVYEQYF. The CDR3, as DNA: TGCGCCAGCAGGGAGGGACTAGCGGTTTACGAGCAGTACTTC.

This chain links TRBV28 with TRBJ2-5; the D gene is possibly TRBD2 (6 bases). Trimming took off 5 bases at V and 1 base at J, with 17 bases between the two ends. Germline V gene lookup returns CDR1 MDHEN and CDR2 SYDVKM. This CDR3 contains 16 residues. This CDR3 is CASSTGADTIQETQYF. The DNA of the CDR3 is TGTGCCAGCAGTACGGGAGCGGATACTATCCAAGAGACCCAGTACTTC.

The V and J genes are TRBV14 and TRBJ1-1; a possible D gene is TRBD1 (6 bases). This CDR3 contains 12 residues. Trimming removed 11 bases at V and 4 bases at J, with 14 bases between. Germline V gene data show CDR1 as SGHDN and CDR2 as FVKESK. This CDR3 reads CAGGGRVTEAFF. The CDR3 DNA reads TGTGCCGGTGGGGGCAGGGTCACTGAAGCTTTCTTT.

The chain has TRBV7-6 and TRBJ2-5; no definite D call. With 2 bases removed from V and 5 bases from J, the gap between germline ends came to 12 bases. In germline, CDR1 is SGHVS, CDR2 FNYEAQ. The CDR3 is made up of 14 amino acids. The CDR3 sequence: CASSLSRSEETQYF. DNA for the CDR3: TGTGCCAGCAGCTTATCAAGGTCGGAGGAGACCCAGTACTTC.

The chain recombines TRBV7-3 with TRBJ2-1, with 8 nucleotides matching TRBD2. V lost 2 bases, J lost 9 bases, and 12 bases stayed unmatched. Germline V CDR1 and CDR2: SGHTA, FQGTGA. This CDR3 is built from 16 residues. CDR3 amino acids: CASSLLGSGKESEQFF. The CDR3 nucleotides read TGTGCCAGCAGCTTATTGGGTAGCGGGAAAGAGAGTGAGCAGTTCTTC.

This chain joins TRBV5-1 and TRBJ2-4; D is unresolved. Germline values: CDR1 SGHRS, CDR2 YFSETQ. Trimming stripped 0 bases from V and 3 bases from J, with 7 bases between. The CDR3 length is 14 residues. CDR3 protein: CASSLDRSKNIQYF. The CDR3 bases are TGCGCCAGCAGCTTGGATAGAAGCAAAAACATTCAGTACTTC.

This sequence joins TRBV30 and TRBJ1-2; a weak D match, TRBD1 (5 bases). Germline CDR1 is GTSNPN and CDR2 is SVGIG (reference sequence). V lost 4 bases and J 2 bases, leaving 8 bases between the germline ends. The CDR3 totals 12 residues. CDR3 nucleotides: TGTGCCTGGAATCGGGGGAACTATGGCTACACCTTC. Residues: CAWNRGNYGYTF.

The chain uses TRBV6-5 and TRBJ1-3; D is perhaps TRBD1 (5 bases). CDR3 length: 15 amino acids. Trimming removed 2 bases from V and 6 bases from J, with 14 bases in between. Germline V gene lookup returns CDR1 MNHEY and CDR2 SVGAGI. CDR3 DNA: TGTGCCAGCAGTTACCTGGCAGGGCGAAAAAACACCATATATTTT. Translating it yields CASSYLAGRKNTIYF.

The chain carries TRBV6-6 and TRBJ1-2; D call uncertain. Germline CDR1 reads MNHNY; CDR2 reads SVGAGI (reference sequence). Between the trimmed V and J ends, which lost 5 bases and 8 bases, there was a span of 6 bases. The length of the CDR3 is 10 residues. CDR3 DNA: TGTGCCAGCAGTGGGGAGGGCTACACCTTC. Its protein is CASSGEGYTF.

This clone was counted a single time. The chain carries TRBV23-1 and TRBJ1-5, with D possibly being TRBD1 (5 bases). TRBV23-1 is an open reading frame whose function is uncertain. The V end lost 5 bases, the J end lost 6 bases, and 20 bases lay between the germline ends. The CDR3 extends over 16 amino acids. The CDR3 DNA follows: TGCGCCAGCAGTACTCCAGGACAATTGGGAAGTCAGCCCCAGCATTTT. Translation gives CASSTPGQLGSQPQHF.

J is TRBJ2-1 and V is TRBV5-1; 9 bases agree with TRBD1. Trimming at V came to 4 bases and at J to 0 bases, leaving 5 bases not matched to a gene. This CDR3 is built from 16 residues. Germline V lookup: CDR1 SGHRS, CDR2 YFSETQ. The CDR3 region is CASSLDRGISYNEQFF. CDR3 bases: TGCGCCAGCAGCCTGGACAGGGGCATCTCCTACAATGAGCAGTTCTTC.

V usage is TRBV21-1 and J usage is TRBJ1-5; the table's TRBD1 call for D was not verified on the DNA. TRBV21-1 is designated a pseudogene. This CDR3 contains 14 residues. CDR3 sequence reads: CASSKTTGGQPQHF. As DNA, the CDR3 is TGTGCCAGCAGCAAAACAACAGGGGGGCAGCCCCAGCATTTT.

The count of this clone is one. V and J are TRBV27 and TRBJ2-3; D remains ambiguous. The length of the CDR3 is 14 residues. V lost 5 bases and J 5 bases, leaving 14 bases between the germline ends. The V gene's germline CDR1 is MNHEY and CDR2 SMNVEV (reference sequence). CDR3 in DNA: TGTGCCAGCAGTCTACGCTCCTCCTTAGATACGCAGTATTTT. Translated, it gives CASSLRSSLDTQYF.

The chain employs TRBV6-1 and TRBJ2-5; 7 bases are a match to TRBD1. The CDR3 contains 16 residues. The junction had 11 bases not matched to a gene; V was cut back by 2 bases and J by 5 bases. Germline V gives CDR1 MNHNS, CDR2 SASEGT. The CDR3 loop is CASSEMPTGLEETQYF. The CDR3 region has the DNA TGTGCCAGCAGTGAAATGCCGACAGGGTTGGAGGAGACCCAGTACTTC.

The chain recombines TRBV4-1 with TRBJ2-2; TRBD1 is a possible D gene (5 bases). This CDR3 is built from 15 residues. V was pared by 4 bases and J by 0 bases, with 9 bases between. Germline V CDR1 and CDR2: MGHRA, YSYEKL. The CDR3, as DNA: TGCGCCAGCAGCCCCGAAGGGGCGAACACCGGGGAGCTGTTTTTT. Amino acid sequence: CASSPEGANTGELFF.

The chain couples TRBV7-3 to TRBJ2-1; a possible D gene is TRBD1 (6 bases). This CDR3 contains 15 residues. Between the trimmed V and J ends, which lost 5 bases and 5 bases, there was a span of 16 bases. CDR1 and CDR2 (germline): SGHTA, FQGTGA. CDR3 loop: CASSPRQVQNNEQFF. As DNA, the CDR3 is TGTGCCAGCAGCCCGAGACAGGTTCAAAACAATGAGCAGTTCTTC. Variable domain in full (rest from reference TRBV7-3 and TRBJ2-1): GAGVSQTPSNKVTEKGKYVELRCDPISGHTALYWYRQSLGQGPEFLIYFQGTGAADDSGLPNDRFFAVRPEGSVSTLKIQRTERGDSAVYLCASSPRQVQNNEQFFGPGTRLTVL.